The T cell receptor (beta chain) under discussion was sequenced for a study of cytomegalovirus exposure and HLA in healthy donors. Overall study: Roughly 180 million T cells yielded 110 million or so unique TCR beta sequences in earlier analysis.

Study results and caveats: Earlier analysis found most TCR beta V segments productive about 90% or about 30% of the time.

Note on this clone: What it binds is not known.

CDR3 length equals 12 residues. Germline assignment: CDR1 SQVTM and CDR2 ANQGSEA. Between the trimmed V and J ends, which lost 3 bases and 4 bases, there was a span of 8 bases. PCR primers comprised 60 Vbeta and 13 Jbeta primers. Repertoires were generated with immunoSEQ multiplex PCR, while TCRdb's copy carries only in-frame clones and drops some. The table shows 42,000 or so clones, with 45% to 65% occurring only once. The TCR sequence derives from a human donor in good health. Material: PBMCs. The chain joins TRBV29-1 to TRBJ2-3; D uncertain. The CDR3 DNA sequence: TGCAGCGTTGAGTCGTCCTCAGATACGCAGTATTTT. Its protein is CSVESSSDTQYF.